These 27 T cell receptor beta chains were sequenced from one sample in a study of blood T cells in healthy people across ages. Primers used in a second PCR of roughly 7 to 12 cycles were a sample-barcoded 5' primer and a J-beta primer mix. TCRdb re-derived calls from the 5' RACE reads in MiXCR, one entry per CDR3 protein. Here the sample spans about 1.7 million distinct CDR3 sequences, approximately 30% being singletons. Sequenced material: blood. Receptor source: a woman in her twenties or thirties in good health.

On this clonotype: Since a much larger clone is just one base distant, this may be a read error. No conserved phenylalanine or tryptophan is present at the end of the CDR3, so a read error is the likely explanation. The chain recombines TRBV7-6 with TRBJ2-7; 8 nucleotides match TRBD1. Germline V CDR1 and CDR2: SGHVS, FNYEAQ. The J segment lost 0 bases and the V segment lost 4 bases, leaving 8 bases of the junction unmatched. This CDR3 has 16 residues. CDR3 nucleotides: TGTGCCAGCAGCTCTCGGTCCGGGACAGGCTCCTACGAGCAGTACTGC. Translation: CASSSRSGTGSYEQYC.

This clonotype came up a few times. Just one base apart from a much larger clone, this may be a read error. The chain couples TRBV3-1 to TRBJ2-5, with 7 bases aligning to TRBD2. CDR3 length: 14 amino acids. Trimming removed 3 bases from V and 2 bases from J; junction bases left unmatched: 3. CDR1 and CDR2 (germline): LGHDT, YNNKEL (reference sequence). The CDR3: CASSQASGQETQYF. Written as DNA, the CDR3 is TGTGCCAGCAGCCAGGCTAGCGGACAAGAGACCCAGTACTTC.

V gene TRBV25-1 combines with J gene TRBJ2-6, with 7 bases matching TRBD1. This CDR3 has 19 residues. CDR1 and CDR2 (germline): MGHDK, SYGVNS. J gave up 0 bases and V 5 bases, and 13 bases lay outside the gene matches. CDR3 coding DNA: TGTGCCAGCAGTACCCCTCTAGGGACAGCGAACTCTGGGGCCAACGTCCTGACTTTC. Protein sequence: CASSTPLGTANSGANVLTF. The variable domain in full, with the rest retrieved from reference TRBV25-1 and TRBJ2-6, is EADIYQTPRYLVIGTGKKITLECSQTMGHDKMYWYQQDPGMELHLIHYSYGVNSTEKGDLSSESTVSRIRTEHFPLTLESARPSHTSQYLCASSTPLGTANSGANVLTFGAGSRLTVL.

The gene calls are TRBV11-2 and TRBJ1-4, with unresolved D. V was cut by 5 bases and J by 11 bases, with 15 bases left in between. CDR1 SGHAT and CDR2 FQNNGV come from the germline V gene. This CDR3 region has 13 residues. In nucleotides, the CDR3 is TGTGCCAGCAGCCTTCGGCGGGCGGAGAAACTGTTTTTT. It specifies CASSLRRAEKLFF.

Only a few counts were recorded for this clonotype. The chain is built from TRBV2 and TRBJ2-1; D gene uncertain. Germline lookup yields CDR1 SNHLY and CDR2 FYNNEI. CDR3 length equals 15 residues. The ends were cut back, 3 bases at V and 9 bases at J, with 18 bases in the middle. The CDR3 spells CASSDVDSTSLEQFF. CDR3 nucleotides: TGTGCCAGCAGTGACGTCGACTCCACCTCGCTTGAGCAGTTCTTC.

This clonotype was counted only a few times. V and J are TRBV7-9 and TRBJ2-4; TRBD2 matches at 7 bases. The J call may be faulty, since TRBJ2-7 better matches the DNA end. CDR1 and CDR2 from the germline V gene are SEHNR and FQNEAQ (reference sequence). The length of the CDR3 is 15 residues. The CDR3 loop reads CASSLAGGQVAEQYF. CDR3 nucleotide sequence: TGTGCCAGCAGCTTAGCGGGAGGGCAGGTTGCCGAGCAGTACTTC.

The chain uses TRBV5-6 and TRBJ2-7; 12 nucleotides align to TRBD1. The CDR3 totals 18 residues. Germline V gene sequence: CDR1 SGHDT, CDR2 YYEEEE. V lost 4 bases and J lost 1; bases outside the gene matches: 12. CDR3 sequence: CASSHRDRGRRGSYEQYF. The CDR3, as DNA: TGTGCCAGCAGCCACCGGGACAGGGGGCGCCGAGGTTCCTACGAGCAGTACTTC.

This clonotype occurred many times. This sequence joins TRBV12-3 or TRBV12-4 and TRBJ1-2, with 7 nucleotides matching TRBD1. Trimming removed 1 base from V and 6 bases from J; junction bases left unmatched: 5. CDR3 size: 14 residues. CDR3 DNA: TGTGCCAGCAGTTTAGGGACAGGTTTTCATGGCTACACCTTC. Amino acids: CASSLGTGFHGYTF.

This clonotype was detected only a few times. The germline gene is not matched at one end of the junction; a read error may be the cause. J is TRBJ2-7 and V is TRBV5-1; the D is unclear. The CDR3 runs 15 residues. The germline V gene has CDR1 SGHRS and CDR2 YFSETQ. The CDR3 DNA sequence: TGCACCAGCAGCGCCCTCCGGGCGCTCTCCTACGAGCAGTACTTC. Translated: CTSSALRALSYEQYF.

This clonotype was detected many times. The V gene is TRBV20-1, the J gene TRBJ2-5, with D hard to call. CDR1 is DFQATT, CDR2 SNEGSKA, per germline (reference sequence). Trimming cost V 6 bases and J 5 bases, with 16 bases left between them. There are 13 residues in the CDR3. CDR3 DNA: TGCAGTGCAATTTGGTTGGAATACGAGACCCAGTACTTC. Its translation: CSAIWLEYETQYF.

For this clonotype: At one boundary the junction diverges from the germline segment, which might be a read error. The chain combines TRBV6-6 with TRBJ2-1; TRBD2 agrees at 8 bases. The CDR3 has 15 amino acids. Germline V gene data show CDR1 as MNHNY and CDR2 as SVGAGI (reference sequence). The CDR3 loop reads CASSYRAGEGNDQFF. For the CDR3, the DNA is TGTGCCAGCAGTTATCGAGCGGGAGAGGGCAATGATCAGTTCTTC.

This chain connects TRBV7-9 to TRBJ1-6; weak D call: TRBD1 (6 bases). Deletions cut 6 bases from V and 10 bases from J, with 19 bases between. Germline V CDR1 and CDR2: SEHNR, FQNEAQ (reference sequence). CDR3 length: 15 amino acids. The CDR3 loop reads CASSQQGSRQSPLHF. CDR3 DNA: TGTGCCAGCAGTCAACAGGGAAGTCGTCAATCACCCCTCCACTTT. Filled out from reference TRBV7-9 and TRBJ1-6, the complete variable domain reads DTGVSQNPRHKITKRGQNVTFRCDPISEHNRLYWYRQTLGQGPEFLTYFQNEAQLEKSRLLSDRFSAERPKGSFSTLEIQRTEQGDSAMYLCASSQQGSRQSPLHFGNGTRLTVT.

V is TRBV12-3 or TRBV12-4 and J is TRBJ1-5; D possibly corresponds to TRBD1 (5 bases). Trimming removed 6 bases at V and 5 bases at J, with 14 bases between. This CDR3 is built from 14 residues. CDR3 sequence reads: CASSPGGVDQPQHF. CDR3 bases: TGTGCCAGCAGCCCTGGGGGGGTGGATCAGCCCCAGCATTTT.

The chain recombines TRBV4-1 with TRBJ2-1; no firm D call. The V and J ends lost 0 bases and 10 bases respectively, with 13 bases between them. Germline CDR1 reads MGHRA; CDR2 reads YSYEKL. The CDR3 length is 14 residues. This CDR3 reads CASSQEVAGREQFF. CDR3 coding DNA: TGCGCCAGCAGCCAAGAAGTCGCCGGGCGGGAGCAGTTCTTC.

This clonotype was found many times. The rearrangement links TRBV4-3 to TRBJ2-1, with D possibly being TRBD1 (5 bases). The CDR3 is 16 residues long. Germline CDR1 is LGHNA and CDR2 is YSLEER. Trimming cost V 2 bases and J 2 bases, with 13 bases left between them. The CDR3 here is CASSQNSRGAYNEQFF. DNA of the CDR3: TGCGCCAGCAGCCAAAACTCTAGGGGCGCCTACAATGAGCAGTTCTTC.

This clonotype was counted only a few times. The rearrangement links TRBV5-5 to TRBJ1-5, with D tentatively TRBD1 (6 bases). The CDR3 spans 19 residues. Germline V lookup: CDR1 SGHKS, CDR2 YYEKEE (reference sequence). V gave up 4 bases and J gave up 0 bases, with 23 bases separating them. This CDR3 is CASSPGGTMKGVSNQPQHF. Here the CDR3 DNA reads TGTGCCAGCAGCCCCGGGGGGACAATGAAAGGGGTTAGCAATCAGCCCCAGCATTTT.

This clonotype was picked up many times. V usage is TRBV5-1 and J usage is TRBJ2-1, with 8 bases that match TRBD2. Germline V gene lookup returns CDR1 SGHRS and CDR2 YFSETQ. This CDR3 contains 15 residues. J was trimmed by 6 bases and V by 4 bases; bases with no gene match: 9. The chain's CDR3 is CASSGDSGTSNEQFF. The DNA for the CDR3 is TGCGCCAGCAGCGGAGATTCCGGGACTAGCAATGAGCAGTTCTTC.

This clonotype was observed a handful of times. The chain is built from TRBV5-5 and TRBJ2-7; D is perhaps TRBD2 (6 bases). Trimming left V 1 base short and J 2 bases short, with 10 bases between. The germline CDR1 and CDR2 sequences are SGHKS and YYEKEE (reference sequence). The CDR3 spans 14 residues. CDR3 DNA: TGTGCCAGCAGCTTGACGGAGGGGACCTACGAGCAGTACTTC. Translation: CASSLTEGTYEQYF.

This clonotype appeared many times. The CDR3 sequence: CASSQDLPSGTDNEQFF. The CDR3 DNA is TGCGCCAGCAGCCAAGATCTTCCTAGCGGGACTGATAATGAGCAGTTCTTC. The chain combines TRBV4-3 with TRBJ2-1, with 9 bases lining up with TRBD2. CDR3 size: 17 residues. J lost 7 bases, V lost 0 bases, and 10 bases had no gene match. Per the germline V gene, CDR1 is LGHNA and CDR2 is YSLEER.

This clonotype was found a few times. CDR3 amino acids: CASTRTGGAGGYTF. DNA for the CDR3: TGTGCCAGCACCCGGACAGGGGGCGCGGGGGGCTACACCTTC. This chain joins TRBV6-5 and TRBJ1-2; 11 bases fit TRBD1. The V gene's germline CDR1 is MNHEY and CDR2 SVGAGI. CDR3 length: 14 amino acids. The V gene end was trimmed by 7 bases and the J gene end by 8 bases; junction bases not matched to a gene: 9.

This clonotype appeared a few times. The chain combines TRBV3-1 with TRBJ1-4, with D maybe TRBD1 (6 bases). V lost 1 base to trimming and J lost 7 bases, with 13 bases between them. The CDR3 consists of 15 residues. Germline loops: CDR1 LGHDT, CDR2 YNNKEL (reference sequence). For the CDR3, the DNA is TGTGCCAGCAGCCAAGGACCACAGGGAGGTGAAAAACTGTTTTTT. Its translation is CASSQGPQGGEKLFF.

This clonotype was seen only a few times. CDR3 sequence: CASSFLGDDTEAFF. The CDR3 nucleotides read TGTGCCAGCAGCTTTTTGGGTGATGACACTGAAGCTTTCTTT. The V gene is TRBV5-6, the J gene TRBJ1-1, with unresolved D. The V end lost 2 bases, the J end lost 3 bases, and 11 bases lay between the germline ends. The CDR3 is made up of 14 amino acids. The germline CDR1 and CDR2 sequences are SGHDT and YYEEEE. Filled out from reference TRBV5-6 and TRBJ1-1, the complete variable domain reads DAGVTQSPTHLIKTRGQQVTLRCSPKSGHDTVSWYQQALGQGPQFIFQYYEEEERQRGNFPDRFSGHQFPNYSSELNVNALLLGDSALYLCASSFLGDDTEAFFGQGTRLTVV.

A few counts support this clonotype. The J gene is TRBJ2-7, the V gene TRBV7-6; D is perhaps TRBD2 (6 bases). Trimming took 0 bases from V and 3 from J, leaving 9 bases between them. Germline-derived CDR1 and CDR2 are SGHVS and FNYEAQ. This CDR3 spans 14 amino acids. CDR3 coding DNA: TGTGCCAGCAGCTTAGCGGGACTTGACTACGAGCAGTACTTC. It specifies CASSLAGLDYEQYF.

This chain connects TRBV12-3 or TRBV12-4 to TRBJ2-1; D is undetermined. V lost 0 bases to trimming and J lost 13 bases, with 13 bases between them. This CDR3 is built from 13 residues. CDR3: CASSLAPVETQFF. The CDR3 DNA sequence: TGTGCCAGCAGTTTAGCGCCCGTCGAGACCCAGTTCTTC.

This clonotype was recorded a few times. The V call is TRBV3-1, the J call TRBJ1-5; D gene ambiguous. The germline V gene has CDR1 LGHDT and CDR2 YNNKEL (reference sequence). The length of the CDR3 is 14 residues. V dropped 1 base and J dropped 6 bases, with 10 bases sitting between them. DNA of the CDR3: TGTGCCAGCAGCCAAGGTCGGGGAGGTCAGCCCCAGCATTTT. This codes for CASSQGRGGQPQHF.

This clonotype has only a few counts. V is TRBV12-3 or TRBV12-4 and J is TRBJ1-2, with D hard to call. The CDR3 spans 13 residues. The germline V and J ends were trimmed by 2 bases and 7 bases, with 11 bases remaining between them. Written as DNA, the CDR3 is TGTGCCAGCAGTTTAATGGGCGGTGGTGGCTACACCTTC. It codes for CASSLMGGGGYTF.

This chain links TRBV6-1 with TRBJ1-4; tentative D call: TRBD1 (5 bases). V was clipped by 4 bases and J by 8 bases, with 8 bases between them. Looked up from germline, CDR1 is MNHNS and CDR2 is SASEGT. The CDR3 sequence is 12 residues long. CDR3 in amino acids: CASSGQREKLFF. Written as DNA, the CDR3 is TGTGCCAGCAGTGGACAGAGGGAAAAACTGTTTTTT.